The 2 T cell receptor beta chains reported below all come from one sample, sequenced in a study of T cells in Graves' hyperthyroidism and ophthalmopathy (dated by TCRdb to about 2019). The library was built by means of multiplex PCR. These reads were obtained on an Illumina HiSeq 2000. Amplification of TCR beta CDR3 regions was carried out from RNA transcripts. A first-round RT-PCR of the TCR CDR3 used the HTBI primer set with the Qiagen OneStep RT-PCR kit. The raw public data were reprocessed by TCRdb itself: fastp quality trimming at Q25, MiXCR clonotype calling, in-frame beta chains only. Duplicate CDR3 protein sequences are folded into a single record with the most common DNA and genes. This sample is represented by some 600,000 distinct CDR3 sequences; around 13% of them were singletons. The ten largest clones represent 5% to 7% of the sample. Sequenced material: blood. All receptors derive from a woman under 40 with Graves' hyperthyroidism that later progressed to Graves' ophthalmopathy.

This clonotype was found many times. The CDR3 loop reads CASSFTGTSGRSEQFF. CDR3 bases: TGTGCCAGCAGTTTCACCGGGACTAGCGGGAGGAGTGAGCAGTTCTTC. The chain combines TRBV6-1 with TRBJ2-1, with 15 bases aligning to TRBD2. The CDR3 spans 16 residues. The germline V gene has CDR1 MNHNS and CDR2 SASEGT. With 5 bases clipped from V and 9 bases from J, the junction kept 8 bases outside the gene matches.

Ten or more counts support this clonotype. The chain uses TRBV9 and TRBJ1-1, with D unresolved. The V gene's germline CDR1 is SGDLS and CDR2 YYNGEE. The V end lost 4 bases, the J end lost 0 bases, and 4 bases lay between the germline ends. The CDR3 runs to 12 residues. The CDR3 DNA sequence: TGTGCCAGCAGCACCATGAACACTGAAGCTTTCTTT. It is translated as CASSTMNTEAFF. Looking up the rest from reference TRBV9 and TRBJ1-1 gives the full variable domain: DSGVTQTPKHLITATGQRVTLRCSPRSGDLSVYWYQQSLDQGLQFLIQYYNGEERAKGNILERFSAQQFPDLHSELNLSSLELGDSALYFCASSTMNTEAFFGQGTRLTVV.